Listed here is a single T cell receptor (beta chain). These data belong to a study of blood T cell repertoires in COVID-19. In the study overall: The United States, Italy and Spain provided the acute and convalescent COVID-19 samples.

Assay: immunoSEQ multiplex PCR; the TCRdb copy retains only in-frame clones and omits some. Among 140,000 to 150,000 clones listed, 85% were seen once. CDR3 length: 14 amino acids. Trimming pared 7 bases from V and 4 bases from J, leaving 16 bases between. Germline assignment: CDR1 MDHEN and CDR2 SYDVKM. The sequenced sample was peripheral blood. The rearrangement uses TRBV28 and TRBJ1-1; D is uncertain. This receptor was identified in a woman aged 40 to 50 with active or convalescent COVID-19. The CDR3: CASKDLFAGTEAFF. The CDR3 nucleotides are TGTGCCAGCAAGGATCTGTTTGCGGGCACTGAAGCTTTCTTT.